There are a few counts of the clone carrying this T cell receptor beta chain. This entry comes from a study of T-cell memory formation after mild COVID-19. For the study at large: Largely, TCR clusters stayed within a single donor.

Deletions cut 5 bases from V and 7 bases from J, with 10 bases between. The CDR3 has 12 amino acids. In germline, CDR1 is SGHRS, CDR2 YFSETQ. TCRdb re-called the 5' RACE reads through MiXCR, storing one row per CDR3 protein. There are fewer than 140,000 distinct CDR3 sequences in the sample; roughly an eighth occur only once, and around 30% lies in the top ten. Sequences were obtained from PBMCs or a T cell subset sorted from them (not recorded which). The rearrangement links TRBV5-1 to TRBJ2-1; D is perhaps TRBD2 (6 bases). The TCR was taken from an adult woman who had mild COVID-19 (a few samples of this study predate the infection). Cell type and time point are not known. The CDR3, as DNA: TGCGCCAGCAGTATCGGGGGTAATGAGCAGTTCTTC. It yields the protein CASSIGGNEQFF.